These T cell receptor beta chains were read from a single sample in a study of Graves' ophthalmopathy and Graves' hyperthyroidism. TCRdb recomputed calls from the multiplex PCR reads with MiXCR, one row per CDR3 protein. The sample lists approximately 410,000 distinct CDR3 sequences, approximately 15% seen once, with approximately 7% in the top ten. Input material: peripheral blood. The receptors derive from a woman between 18 and 29 years old with stable Graves' hyperthyroidism. Both conserved end residues are part of each CDR3. D genes are given only for firm matches. Part of the rows lack a size; the others show once, few, many or a class for expanded clones.

j_gene: TRBJ2-5; abundance: -; d_gene: -; len: 14; v_gene: TRBV3-1; CDR3nt: TGTGCCAGCAGCCACGGCGGGCGAGAAGAGACCCAGTACTTC; CDR3aa: CASSHGGREETQYF
j_gene: TRBJ1-2; abundance: many; d_gene: TRBD1; len: 14; v_gene: TRBV12-3/TRBV12-4; CDR3nt: TGTGCCAGCAGCTTACGGGACAGGAGCGGCGGCTACACCTTC; CDR3aa: CASSLRDRSGGYTF
j_gene: TRBJ2-5; abundance: many; d_gene: TRBD2; len: 15; v_gene: TRBV11-2; CDR3nt: TGTGCCAGCAGCTTTCTAGCGGGGCCACAAGAGACCCAGTACTTC; CDR3aa: CASSFLAGPQETQYF
j_gene: TRBJ1-1; abundance: many; d_gene: -; len: 11; v_gene: TRBV27; CDR3nt: TGTGCCAGCACTGGGTGGACTGAAGCTTTCTTT; CDR3aa: CASTGWTEAFF
j_gene: TRBJ1-2; abundance: many; d_gene: TRBD1; len: 14; v_gene: TRBV2; CDR3nt: TGTGCCAGCAGTCCCTGGACAGGGGGCTATGGCTACACCTTC; CDR3aa: CASSPWTGGYGYTF
j_gene: TRBJ1-2; abundance: few; d_gene: TRBD1; len: 15; v_gene: TRBV3-1; CDR3nt: TGTGCCAGCAGCCAGTCCGGACAGGGGCTAAGTGGCTACACCTTC; CDR3aa: CASSQSGQGLSGYTF
j_gene: TRBJ2-5; abundance: many; d_gene: -; len: 13; v_gene: TRBV2; CDR3nt: TGTGCCAGCACCCCCCGCGGGGACGAGACCCAGTACTTC; CDR3aa: CASTPRGDETQYF
j_gene: TRBJ1-2; abundance: many; d_gene: -; len: 15; v_gene: TRBV9; CDR3nt: TGTGCCAGCAGCGTAGGCGATAGGGCTAACTATGGCTACACCTTC; CDR3aa: CASSVGDRANYGYTF
j_gene: TRBJ2-3; abundance: once; d_gene: -; len: 14; v_gene: TRBV5-1; CDR3nt: TGCGCCAGCAGCTTGGGACAGACTACTAATACGCAGTATTTT; CDR3aa: CASSLGQTTNTQYF
j_gene: TRBJ1-5; abundance: many; d_gene: TRBD1; len: 15; v_gene: TRBV12-3/TRBV12-4; CDR3nt: TGTGCCAGCAGCGGGACAGGGGCGAGCAATCAGCCCCAGCATTTT; CDR3aa: CASSGTGASNQPQHF
j_gene: TRBJ1-2; abundance: -; d_gene: -; len: 15; v_gene: TRBV19; CDR3nt: TGTGCCAGTAGTCCCCCGGCAACTTATAACTATGGCTACACCTTC; CDR3aa: CASSPPATYNYGYTF
j_gene: TRBJ2-5; abundance: few; d_gene: TRBD2; len: 16; v_gene: TRBV9; CDR3nt: TGTGCCAGCAGCGCCCGGACTAGCGGGGGCCAAGAGACCCAGTACTTC; CDR3aa: CASSARTSGGQETQYF
j_gene: TRBJ2-7; abundance: many; d_gene: TRBD2; len: 17; v_gene: TRBV5-1; CDR3nt: TGCGCCAGCAGAGTGCGAGCGGGGGGGCCCCCCGTTGTCGAGCAGTACTTC; CDR3aa: CASRVRAGGPPVVEQYF
j_gene: TRBJ2-7; abundance: many; d_gene: -; len: 15; v_gene: TRBV12-3/TRBV12-4; CDR3nt: TGTGCCAGCAGTTTGCGGGCAGGGGCTTCCTACGAGCAGTACTTC; CDR3aa: CASSLRAGASYEQYF
j_gene: TRBJ1-6; abundance: many; d_gene: -; len: 15; v_gene: TRBV30; CDR3nt: TGTGCCTGGGCCTCACCTTTGACGGACAATTCACCCCTCCACTTT; CDR3aa: CAWASPLTDNSPLHF
j_gene: TRBJ2-7; abundance: many; d_gene: -; len: 15; v_gene: TRBV7-8; CDR3nt: TGTGCCAGCAGCCCCCGCCCAGGGTCGAGCTACGAGCAGTACTTC; CDR3aa: CASSPRPGSSYEQYF
j_gene: TRBJ1-1; abundance: many; d_gene: TRBD1; len: 17; v_gene: TRBV27; CDR3nt: TGTGCCAGCAGTTTATATCCGACAGGGCCCGTGAACACTGAAGCTTTCTTT; CDR3aa: CASSLYPTGPVNTEAFF